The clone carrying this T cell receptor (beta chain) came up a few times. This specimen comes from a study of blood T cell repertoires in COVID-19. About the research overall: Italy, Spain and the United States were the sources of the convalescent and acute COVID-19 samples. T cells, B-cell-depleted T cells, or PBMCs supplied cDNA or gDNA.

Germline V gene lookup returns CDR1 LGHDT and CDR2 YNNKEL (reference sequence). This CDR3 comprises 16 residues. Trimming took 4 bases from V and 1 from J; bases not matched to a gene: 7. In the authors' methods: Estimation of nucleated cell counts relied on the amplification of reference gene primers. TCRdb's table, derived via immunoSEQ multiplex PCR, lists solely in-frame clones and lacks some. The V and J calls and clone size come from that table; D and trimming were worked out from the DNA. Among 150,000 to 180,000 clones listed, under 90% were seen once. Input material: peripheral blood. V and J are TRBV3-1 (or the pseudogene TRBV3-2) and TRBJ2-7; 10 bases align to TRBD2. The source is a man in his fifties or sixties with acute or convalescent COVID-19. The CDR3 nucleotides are TGTGCCAGCAGCCCTCCCAGCGGGGGGGCGTCCTACGAGCAGTACTTC. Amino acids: CASSPPSGGASYEQYF.